This TCR beta chain was captured in a study of blood T cell repertoires in COVID-19. Across the study: Samples of COVID-19 (acute and convalescent) were obtained from the United States, Italy and Spain. The analysed material was cDNA or gDNA that came from T cells, B-cell-depleted T cells, or PBMCs.

Repertoires were generated with immunoSEQ multiplex PCR, while TCRdb's copy carries only in-frame clones and drops some. Seen here are roughly 8,200 clones, about four fifths observed once, and the top ten hold about 19%. The CDR3 loop spans 17 amino acids. V was clipped by 3 bases and J by 14 bases, with 26 bases between them. The germline gives CDR1 MDHEN, CDR2 SYDVKM. This receptor was obtained from a human donor with active COVID-19. The donor label of this sample is uncertain. The V and J genes are TRBV28 and TRBJ1-6; D possibly corresponds to TRBD1 (5 bases). Sequencing used peripheral blood. Here the CDR3 reads CASSFGLAGWKEVALHF. Written as DNA, the CDR3 is TGTGCCAGCAGTTTTGGCCTGGCAGGGTGGAAAGAGGTCGCCCTCCACTTT.